This T cell receptor (beta chain) was profiled in a study of T cell repertoires in cytomegalovirus infection. Across the whole study: TCR beta signatures that were public indicated CMV infection and matching HLA type.

TCRdb re-derived calls from the reads in MiXCR, one entry per CDR3 protein. The profile shows under 200,000 distinct CDR3 sequences, over 15% of them singletons. This clonotype was seen a few times. The antigen is unknown. Germline lookup yields CDR1 MGHDK and CDR2 SYGVNS. The ends lost 0 bases at V and 4 bases at J; junction bases unmatched: 5. The CDR3 has 15 amino acids. General study points: HLA-C-restricted CMV-specific TCR beta clonotypes were dominant in the ex vivo response. Summed public TCR beta family frequency identified CMV carriers bearing the relevant HLA.

The source is a human donor in good health (CMV status not recorded). Some clones in this sample may be carry-over from other donors' samples. The specimen was CD8+ T cells from PBMCs. The chain joins TRBV25-1 to TRBJ2-7, with TRBD2 matching over 8 bases. DNA of the CDR3: TGTGCCAGCAGTGAATATGACGGGAGGGGTTACGAGCAGTACTTC. It is translated as CASSEYDGRGYEQYF.